A selection of T cell receptor beta chains follows, all from one sample in a study of blood T cell repertoires in COVID-19. The protocol was immunoSEQ multiplex PCR, while the TCRdb copy is restricted to in-frame clones and leaves out a portion. In the table there are 63,000 or so clones, less than 85% of which are singletons. The material sequenced was peripheral blood. The receptors here all came from an elderly man with active COVID-19. CDR3s include the opening cysteine and the closing phenylalanine or tryptophan. The order of the fields is D gene, V gene, CDR3 protein. The D gene is left open where the match is weak.

D gene: TRBD1; V gene: TRBV3-1/TRBV3-2; CDR3 protein: CASSQSLSGGSGEQYF
D gene: .; V gene: TRBV28; CDR3 protein: CASSVLGRDGYTF
D gene: TRBD2; V gene: TRBV5-1; CDR3 protein: CASSLGLVAGGLGEQFF
D gene: TRBD2; V gene: TRBV7-3; CDR3 protein: CASSLKGTSGGGELFF
D gene: .; V gene: TRBV5-1; CDR3 protein: CASSLTGPNEKLFF
D gene: .; V gene: TRBV6-2/TRBV6-3; CDR3 protein: CASSPGQHFPSSYNEQFF
D gene: .; V gene: TRBV3-1/TRBV3-2; CDR3 protein: CASTPGGRPTEAFF
D gene: TRBD2; V gene: TRBV5-6; CDR3 protein: CASSLVGLARSTDTQYF
D gene: TRBD1; V gene: TRBV6-5; CDR3 protein: CASSPRQGPQAFF
D gene: TRBD2; V gene: TRBV5-4; CDR3 protein: CASSASGGTDTQYF
D gene: .; V gene: TRBV4-1; CDR3 protein: CASSQVRDTQYF
D gene: .; V gene: TRBV19; CDR3 protein: CASSNECSDTQYF
D gene: .; V gene: TRBV7-2; CDR3 protein: CASSVVVSNSGNTIYF
D gene: .; V gene: TRBV28; CDR3 protein: CASSRTVTSNQPQHF
D gene: TRBD1; V gene: TRBV9; CDR3 protein: CASSASPGGKDTQYF
D gene: .; V gene: TRBV27; CDR3 protein: CASSPRSRPADTQYF
D gene: TRBD2; V gene: TRBV7-6; CDR3 protein: CASSLGASGRTYNEQFF
D gene: TRBD2; V gene: TRBV5-1; CDR3 protein: CASSPGTSGKNTQYF
D gene: TRBD2; V gene: TRBV28; CDR3 protein: CASSSLGTNQETQYF
D gene: TRBD2; V gene: TRBV9; CDR3 protein: CASSVAASGATDTQYF
D gene: TRBD1; V gene: TRBV15; CDR3 protein: CATSRGPLNRGEDKLFF
D gene: .; V gene: TRBV6-5; CDR3 protein: CASSYTTTTNTEAFF
D gene: TRBD1; V gene: TRBV9; CDR3 protein: CASSDEQGGRRATEAFF
D gene: TRBD1; V gene: TRBV23-1; CDR3 protein: CASSQSGRGLNEQFF
D gene: .; V gene: TRBV5-4; CDR3 protein: CASMRGGSPRGEQYF
D gene: TRBD1; V gene: TRBV27; CDR3 protein: CASGPGGANEKLFF
D gene: TRBD2; V gene: TRBV7-9; CDR3 protein: CASSTSGLAGADTQYF
D gene: .; V gene: TRBV21-1; CDR3 protein: CASPRGIRSYNEQFF
D gene: .; V gene: TRBV7-2; CDR3 protein: CASSLVGQVNTEAFF
D gene: .; V gene: TRBV2; CDR3 protein: CASSGGATGYGYTF
D gene: .; V gene: TRBV2; CDR3 protein: CASSGDRRNTEAFF
D gene: .; V gene: TRBV6-2/TRBV6-3; CDR3 protein: CASSYPGDRAYEQYF
D gene: .; V gene: TRBV19; CDR3 protein: CASSIDDRLNSPLHF
D gene: .; V gene: TRBV12-3/TRBV12-4; CDR3 protein: CASSLGLRNEQFF
D gene: .; V gene: TRBV9; CDR3 protein: CASSVAGSGGNTIYF
D gene: .; V gene: TRBV10-3; CDR3 protein: CAISESGQAHQPQHF
D gene: TRBD2; V gene: TRBV11-3; CDR3 protein: CASSPSAGGNEQFF
D gene: TRBD1; V gene: TRBV11-2; CDR3 protein: CASSRQGTNTEAFF
D gene: TRBD1; V gene: TRBV10-3; CDR3 protein: CATRQGPREQYF
D gene: TRBD2; V gene: TRBV18; CDR3 protein: CASQGTSGGQNEQFF
D gene: TRBD1; V gene: TRBV7-8; CDR3 protein: CASRQGVTRNEKLFF
D gene: TRBD2; V gene: TRBV24-1; CDR3 protein: CATSEGGLAATNTGELFF
D gene: .; V gene: TRBV6-2/TRBV6-3; CDR3 protein: CASSLIPKHTEAFF
D gene: .; V gene: TRBV6-5; CDR3 protein: CASRSSGEQYF
D gene: TRBD1; V gene: TRBV19; CDR3 protein: CASSTTGGHPEQYF
D gene: .; V gene: TRBV29-1; CDR3 protein: CSVDPRDSETQYF
D gene: .; V gene: TRBV18; CDR3 protein: CASSPIRAARRDSNQPQHF
D gene: TRBD2; V gene: TRBV4-3; CDR3 protein: CASSPRTSGGADTQYF
D gene: TRBD1; V gene: TRBV4-1; CDR3 protein: CASSLRQGARYTEAFF
D gene: TRBD1; V gene: TRBV2; CDR3 protein: CASRGQGAFGYF
D gene: .; V gene: TRBV7-8; CDR3 protein: CASSRRLGPLNEQYF
D gene: TRBD2; V gene: TRBV5-4; CDR3 protein: CAAGTSGGVITDTQYF
D gene: .; V gene: TRBV15; CDR3 protein: CATSRDLGHIEKLFF
D gene: TRBD1; V gene: TRBV12-3/TRBV12-4; CDR3 protein: CASSRTGTPEAFF